The 14 T cell receptor beta chains reported below all come from one sample, sequenced in a study of CD8+CD57+ T cells in acquired aplastic anemia. Genomic DNA acted as the template from which TCR beta VDJ combination and CDR3 sequence profiling were carried out. TCRdb re-called the reads with MiXCR, one entry per CDR3 protein. The sample consists of 150,000 to 200,000 distinct CDR3 sequences, less than 50% of them appearing once. By flow cytometry, patients selected for sequencing had shown an expansion of CD8+CD57+ cells. Sequenced: sorted CD4+, CD8+, or CD8+CD57+ T cells (not recorded which) from PBMCs. The receptors originated from a human donor with aplastic anemia.

Comment on this clonotype: The junction does not match germline at one end; this may be a read error. The chain couples TRBV6-2 or TRBV6-3 to TRBJ2-1; TRBD2 agrees at 7 bases. The CDR3 has 16 amino acids. Germline V lookup: CDR1 MNHEY, CDR2 SVGEGT. The CDR3 DNA reads TGTACCAGCAGTTACGCGGCTAGCGGCCCCTACAATGAGCAGTTCTTC. It yields the protein CTSSYAASGPYNEQFF.

As for this clonotype: A read error is likely, as this CDR3 ends without the conserved phenylalanine or tryptophan. It is unclear where the CDR3 begins or ends on the DNA, so no DNA is shown, and the CDR3 is as TCRdb lists it. The rearrangement uses TRBV19 and TRBJ2-1. Germline lookup yields CDR1 LNHDA and CDR2 SQIVND (reference sequence). The CDR3 spans 8 residues, counting both ends. The CDR3 here is CASSMSSN.

This clonotype was seen repeatedly, ten times or more. This rearrangement joins TRBV20-1 to TRBJ1-2; D uncertain. The CDR3 has 12 residues. V was shortened by 3 bases and J by 2 bases, with 7 bases between the two germline ends. The V gene's germline CDR1 is DFQATT and CDR2 SNEGSKA (reference sequence). The CDR3 region is CSASGGNYGYTF. The DNA of the CDR3 is TGCAGTGCTAGTGGCGGAAACTATGGCTACACCTTC.

The gene calls are TRBV19 and TRBJ2-7; TRBD1 aligns across 11 bases. The CDR3 totals 13 residues. Germline CDR1 and CDR2: LNHDA and SQIVND (reference sequence). The ends lost 10 bases at V and 4 bases at J; junction bases unmatched: 6. As DNA, the CDR3 is TGTGCCACCGCGAGGGACAGGGGGTACGAGCAGTACTTC. Its protein product is CATARDRGYEQYF.

This clonotype occurred many times. V gene TRBV13 combines with J gene TRBJ1-2; 7 positions match TRBD1. The germline gives CDR1 PRHDT, CDR2 FYEKMQ (reference sequence). CDR3 length: 14 residues. With V trimmed by 0 bases and J by 7 bases, 5 bases remained unmatched. CDR3 loop: CASSLGPGGTGYTF. In DNA form, the CDR3 reads TGTGCCAGCAGCTTAGGTCCAGGGGGTACTGGCTACACCTTC.

Many counts were recorded for this clonotype. The J gene is TRBJ1-5, the V gene TRBV19; D remains ambiguous. This CDR3 has 17 residues. Germline V gives CDR1 LNHDA, CDR2 SQIVND (reference sequence). Trimming removed 5 bases from V and 0 bases from J, with 17 bases in between. The CDR3 nucleotides read TGTGCCAGTAGTTTCGACCAACGATTGTATAGCAATCAGCCCCAGCATTTT. Protein sequence: CASSFDQRLYSNQPQHF.

The V call is TRBV7-9, the J call TRBJ1-5; 12 bases fit TRBD1. V trimming: 8 bases; J trimming: 5 bases; junction bases outside the gene matches: 4. The germline CDR1 and CDR2 sequences are SEHNR and FQNEAQ (reference sequence). The CDR3 contains 14 residues. The chain's CDR3 is CASRGQGADQPQHF. For the CDR3, the DNA is TGTGCCAGCCGGGGACAGGGGGCCGATCAGCCCCAGCATTTT.

The chain uses TRBV2 and TRBJ2-7; TRBD2 matches 8 bases. The V and J ends lost 6 bases and 2 bases, in that order; junction bases with no gene match: 15. The CDR3 has 17 amino acids. Germline V gene data show CDR1 as SNHLY and CDR2 as FYNNEI. CDR3: CASRLNPGLEGAYEQYF. DNA for the CDR3: TGTGCCAGCAGGTTAAACCCGGGACTAGAGGGAGCCTACGAGCAGTACTTC.

In this sample, this clonotype turned up many times. The rearrangement links TRBV9 to TRBJ1-2; TRBD1 aligns across 9 bases. Per germline, CDR1 SGDLS and CDR2 YYNGEE. J gave up 8 bases and V 3 bases, and 11 bases lay outside the gene matches. This CDR3 comprises 15 residues. CDR3 sequence: CASSGGQGGWYGYTF. In DNA, the CDR3 is TGTGCCAGCAGCGGGGGACAGGGCGGGTGGTACGGCTACACCTTC.

This clonotype was picked up many times. The V and J genes are TRBV2 and TRBJ2-7; 10 bases align to TRBD1. The CDR3 covers 13 residues. After removal of 8 bases from V and 4 bases from J, the junction contained 5 bases not matched to a gene. The germline V gene encodes CDR1 SNHLY and CDR2 FYNNEI. In nucleotides, the CDR3 is TGTGCCAGCGCGGGACAGGGGCGATACGAGCAGTACTTC. The encoded protein is CASAGQGRYEQYF.

This chain joins TRBV19 and TRBJ2-7; possibly TRBD1 for D (6 bases). Germline CDR1 reads LNHDA; CDR2 reads SQIVND (reference sequence). The length of the CDR3 is 13 residues. With 6 bases removed from V and 5 bases from J, the gap between germline ends came to 14 bases. The CDR3 DNA follows: TGTGCCAGTAGCATCCGGGACACCAACGAGCAGTACTTC. Its protein is CASSIRDTNEQYF.

This clonotype was counted a few times. The chain employs TRBV11-2 and TRBJ1-1; weak D call: TRBD1 (6 bases). CDR3 length: 17 amino acids. Germline V lookup: CDR1 SGHAT, CDR2 FQNNGV. The V gene lost 1 base and the J gene lost 3 bases, with 18 bases spanning the gap. The CDR3 nucleotides read TGTGCCAGCAGCTTAGTAGTCAAACAGGGCCTGGACACTGAAGCTTTCTTT. Its translation is CASSLVVKQGLDTEAFF.

CDR3 residues: CASSLEPYGYTF. CDR3 nucleotide sequence: TGTGCCAGCAGCTTAGAACCTTATGGCTACACCTTC. V is TRBV7-6 and J is TRBJ1-2; D unresolved. Per the germline V gene, CDR1 is SGHVS and CDR2 is FNYEAQ. The CDR3 totals 12 residues. Trimming pared 1 base from V and 5 bases from J, leaving 5 bases between.

This clonotype was counted between two and nine times. CDR3 sequence: CASASQGLETQYF. CDR3 sequence (DNA): TGTGCCAGCGCCAGCCAGGGTTTGGAGACCCAGTACTTC. The chain recombines TRBV7-9 with TRBJ2-5; tentative D call: TRBD1 (5 bases). Germline V lookup: CDR1 SEHNR, CDR2 FQNEAQ (reference sequence). Trimming pared 8 bases from V and 5 bases from J, leaving 15 bases between. This CDR3 contains 13 residues.